This T cell receptor (beta chain) was profiled in a study of blood T cell repertoires in COVID-19. Across the study: Donors in the United States, Italy and Spain gave samples during acute or convalescent COVID-19. From T cells, B-cell-depleted T cells, or PBMCs came the material, which was cDNA or gDNA.

The CDR3 covers 17 residues. The V and J ends lost 4 bases and 3 bases, in that order; junction bases with no gene match: 15. CDR1 LGHDT and CDR2 YNNKEL come from the germline V gene (reference sequence). In the source study's methods: Reference gene primer amplification in the assay estimated nucleated cell counts. TCRdb's copy holds only in-frame clones and misses some; the assay was immunoSEQ multiplex PCR. V, J and clone size derive from that table, while D and trimming were established from the DNA sequence. Of hundreds of thousands of clones in the sample, about 80% were seen once. The sequenced sample was peripheral blood. The chain carries TRBV3-1 (or the pseudogene TRBV3-2) and TRBJ2-7; 7 bases agree with TRBD1. The TCR sequence derives from a woman older than 75 with acute or convalescent COVID-19. CDR3 nucleotides: TGTGCCAGCAGCCCCCGGGGACAGATTAGAACCCACTACGAGCAGTACTTC. Protein product: CASSPRGQIRTHYEQYF.